The subject of this entry is one T cell receptor (beta chain). No cognate antigen has been identified for it. Base quality data are lacking; no much larger clone is found one base away. CDR3 length: 13 amino acids, cysteine to phenylalanine. The entry retains the CDR3 DNA only, 39 bases that are in frame from base 1. The germline V gene sets CDR1 to ENHRY and CDR2 to SYGVKD. V trim: 10 bases; J trim: 5 bases; unmatched bases: 10. The data belong to a study of cytomegalovirus exposure and HLA in healthy donors listed by TCRdb under 2017. Describing the broader study: According to an earlier analysis of around 600 of the donors, about 179 million T cells yielded 100 million or so unique TCR beta sequences and 276 Gb of sequence data. Roughly 300 gigabases of sequencing data and 70 million to 95 million unique TCR sequences made up an early release that covered about 640 HLA-typed donors. The genetic ancestry cluster associated with self-reported Caucasian donors included about 81% of the roughly 410 genotyped donors. The study was designed to test whether signatures of past pathogen exposure could be identified by cataloging public T cell receptors. Using immunosequencing, the study profiled T cell repertoires from about 610 subjects and related those repertoires to cytomegalovirus serostatus. In addition to the first cohort of 666 subjects, a separate validation cohort of 120 different subjects was used. The study combined high-throughput TCR immunosequencing, statistical association of individual TCRs with disease status, and machine learning to predict cytomegalovirus infection status. To study patterns of TCR occurrence, a later analysis re-analyzed previously published TCR beta repertoires from around 700 donors and added high-resolution HLA genotyping. Rather than drawing on any new phenotypic data, the later analysis identified candidate immune exposures from TCR beta sequences and the way those sequences occurred across donors. In an earlier analysis of 500 to 650 of the donors, high-throughput TCR beta sequencing was used to judge whether each TCR beta V gene segment behaved as functional or pseudogenic. Donor age, sex, ethnicity and CMV serostatus were compiled alongside the repertoire data. In a later genetic analysis, genome-wide SNP genotypes for about 65% of the 666 donors were used, and that subset was treated as a discovery cohort. Every repertoire in the discovery cohort had been generated on one and the same sequencing platform. Both class I and class II loci were covered by HLA typing, at four-digit resolution. Typing coverage differed by locus: A, B, C, DRB1 and DQB1 were typed in roughly 620-630 donors, DQA1 in 500 to 550, DPA1 in around 580, and DPB1 in 400 to 490. Because of strong linkage in the cohort, roughly five DR-DQ haplotypes were treated as single units for association and clustering. Across around 400 genotyped donors of the cohort, an average of roughly 200,000 unique TCR beta nucleotide sequences per donor were sequenced, and roughly 20% of those sequences were non-productive.

The full study reports these points: Roughly uniform sequencing depth across donors was assumed in presence/absence analyses, although this assumption may not hold. A further reported finding was that TCR beta sequences accurately predicted the HLA-A and HLA-B alleles for most subjects in the first cohort. When HLA alleles, especially DR and DQ, strongly co-occurred, attributing TCR associations to individual alleles was difficult. Fewer than 20 rarely observed V segments, including chromosome 9 orphons, were excluded from the earlier analysis of approximately 600 of the donors because counts were too low. Most TCR sequences were observed very rarely across donors, whereas some public TCRs were present in many individuals. This cohort had only TCR beta chains sequenced, and the lack of alpha or paired-chain data limited which features could be detected. V-gene and J-gene trimming of TCR beta chains was associated with a missense DCLRE1C variant in a later genetic analysis, and the association was replicated in an independent cohort. Broadly in line with IMGT annotations, most TCR beta V segments showed up in productive rearrangements about 87% or about 30% of the time in an earlier analysis of around 600 of the donors. Immune exposure information for the cohort was limited to CMV serostatus. A cluster of highly shared sequence variants was judged likely to represent a technical artifact of the sequencing pipeline. In vitro tests confirmed that three of the cytomegalovirus-associated TCR beta chains recognize cytomegalovirus antigens. The study listed 150 to 200 TCR beta chains as associated with cytomegalovirus. Several of the top co-occurrence clusters appeared to be linked to parvovirus B19, influenza, CMV and Epstein-Barr virus, according to a later analysis. Because HLA typing was missing for some donors at each locus, association tests included only the typed subset. The 87-base-pair reads could not distinguish some IMGT-functional V segments, including TRBV6-2 and TRBV6-3, so those segments were excluded. According to a later analysis, TCR association rates differed among HLA loci, with DRB1 alleles showing the most associated TCRs and HLA-C alleles showing the fewest. In both the original and validation cohorts, the classifier was reported to diagnose cytomegalovirus status with high specificity and sensitivity. Compared with the roughly 670-donor mean, donors in an Asian-associated ancestry cluster had fewer N-insertions in productive TCRs, according to a later genetic analysis. It was suggested by the authors that the approach could potentially be generalized to other disease states and immunological phenotypes. According to a later analysis, most CMV-associated TCR beta chains appeared to be HLA-restricted, and the HLA associations seemed to be driven largely by CMV exposure. Correlated functional status among segregating V segments might reflect linkage disequilibrium, but an unknown experimental factor could not be ruled out. Compared with equally common non-associated chains, HLA-associated TCR beta chains in a later analysis were more clonally expanded and had lower generation probabilities. At a false discovery rate of 0.05, a later analysis linked 16,951 TCR beta sequences to specific HLA alleles.

The cohort consisted of 600 to 700 healthy bone marrow donors. Cohort members were all nominally healthy when sampled, although unrecorded immune exposures were likely present. The donor was CMV seropositive and belonged to the group of 250 to 300 seropositive cohort members. A peripheral blood sample was collected from each donor, and TCR beta sequencing was performed on peripheral blood mononuclear cells. The Qiagen DNeasy Blood Extraction Kit was used to extract genomic DNA from the blood cell samples. Library preparation was by the immunoSEQ multiplex PCR assay. For the multiplex PCR, a mixture combining 60 forward primers for TCR Vbeta segments and 13 reverse primers for TCR Jbeta segments was used. A multiplex PCR assay on genomic DNA amplified the CDR3 region of rearranged TCR beta genes. The Illumina HiSeq System was used to sequence the amplified TCR beta libraries as 87-base-pair reads. Concerning the study's data processing: A later analysis tallied tens of millions of unique TCR beta chains across the 650 to 750 repertoires, and approximately 9.9 million of those chains were shared by two or more donors. To remove PCR and sequencing errors, raw reads were error-corrected and collapsed into unique sequences using a nearest-neighbor algorithm that merged closely related sequences. V, D and J gene segments were assigned by aligning CDR3 sequences to IMGT reference sequences. Each retained sequence needed at least a six-nucleotide match to both a V gene segment and a J gene segment. Rearrangements were called productive when the CDR3 lacked stop codons and stayed in frame with V and J; all others were non-productive. CDR3 was defined according to IMGT convention as the region running from the second conserved V-encoded cysteine to the conserved J-encoded phenylalanine. In an earlier analysis of approximately 590 of the donors, sequences lacking an unambiguous match to a single V gene segment were excluded. In an earlier analysis of approximately 590 of the donors, a V segment was called functional when productive rearrangements were above 56.7%, and segregating when the standard deviation between donors exceeded 5%. A statistical classification framework was built for diagnosing cytomegalovirus status from the catalog of TCR beta chain sequences. V and J gene assignment, in a later analysis, came from comparing TCR nucleotide sequences with IMGT/GENE-DB human TR gene sequences. A later analysis assigned CDR3 sequences and most-parsimonious VDJ recombination scenarios with the TCRdist pipeline. In a later analysis, each TCR beta chain was defined by its CDR3 amino acid sequence together with its V-gene family, and reads without a unique V-gene family were excluded. In a later analysis, approximately 640 highly shared, low-generation-probability nucleotide sequences were removed to address suspected cross-contamination and a sequencing artifact. In a later analysis, a clonal expansion index was calculated for each public chain from normalized within-repertoire ranks of inferred template counts. In a later analysis, generation probabilities were computed with a VDJ recombination model fitted to out-of-frame rearrangements, and the resulting probabilities were checked against IGoR. Hypergeometric tests were used in a later analysis to score TCR-TCR, TCR-HLA and TCR-CMV co-occurrence, with a repertoire-size bias correction applied to the TCR pairs. False discovery rates were estimated in a later analysis by permuting HLA or CMV assignments 20 times. In a later analysis, co-occurring TCRs were grouped with DBSCAN, and TCRdist sequence similarity was added when clustering was performed within HLA-allele-positive subsets. Co-occurrence clustering excluded repertoires with fewer than 30,000 or more than 120,000 public chains, plus five with anomalous nucleotide sharing. TCRdb retrieved this table from immuneACCESS and kept in-frame rearrangements only. Not all clones are present; in checked studies, unresolved V genes account for under half, and no reason is known for the remainder. The V and J calls and the clone size are those of that table, but D and trimming were determined from the DNA. The sample table records approximately 150,000 clones; around four fifths of these occur just once. The ten largest clones add up to roughly 9.7% of the sample.

This sequence uses TRBV10-3 and TRBJ2-7, with 8 bases aligning to TRBD1. The sequenced sample consisted of PBMCs. The TCR comes from a man aged 18 to 29 in good health and CMV-seropositive. CDR3 loop: CATLDRVVDEQYF. The sequenced DNA: TGTGCCACCTTGGACAGGGTAGTCGACGAGCAGTACTTC.